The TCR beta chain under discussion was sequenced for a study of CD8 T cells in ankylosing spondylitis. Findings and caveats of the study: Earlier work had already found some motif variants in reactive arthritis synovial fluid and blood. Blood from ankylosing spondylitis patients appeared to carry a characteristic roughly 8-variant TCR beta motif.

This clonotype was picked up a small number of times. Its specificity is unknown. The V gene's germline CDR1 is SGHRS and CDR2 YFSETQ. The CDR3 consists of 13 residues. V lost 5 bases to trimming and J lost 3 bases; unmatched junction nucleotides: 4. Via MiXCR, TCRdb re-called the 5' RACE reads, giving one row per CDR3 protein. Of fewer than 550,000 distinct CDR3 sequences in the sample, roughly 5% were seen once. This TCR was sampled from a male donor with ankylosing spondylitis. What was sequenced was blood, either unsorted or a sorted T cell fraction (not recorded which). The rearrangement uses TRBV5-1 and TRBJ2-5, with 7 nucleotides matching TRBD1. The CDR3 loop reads CASRTGTEETQYF. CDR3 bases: TGCGCCAGCAGAACCGGGACAGAAGAGACCCAGTACTTC.